This T cell receptor (beta chain) was captured in a study of beta chain features in type 1 diabetes. The CDR3 has 14 residues. The germline gives CDR1 SQVTM, CDR2 ANQGSEA. The ends were cut back, 3 bases at V and 3 bases at J, with 12 bases in the middle. Regarding the study as a whole: Patients with type 1 diabetes carried fewer insertions and had more deletions at their VDJ junctions.

The authors reverse transcribed all of the isolated RNA, so sequencing captured expressed TCRB transcripts. Each sample of naive, central memory or regulatory T cells had, on average, about 3.5 million reads. TCRdb's table, derived via immunoSEQ multiplex PCR, lists solely in-frame clones and lacks some. The table lists around 450,000 clones, over 9.5% of them singletons. Markers CD45RO/CCR7/CD25/CD127/CD95/CD27 served to sort CD4+ naive, central memory, regulatory and stem cell-like memory cells. This clone has just a few counts. Its antigen is unidentified. V usage is TRBV29-1 and J usage is TRBJ2-1; D is unresolved. Sequenced material: naive CD4+ T cells from blood. This sequence was found in a woman between 18 and 29 years old in good health. The CDR3, as DNA: TGCAGCGTTGATCGATATTTAAACTACAATGAGCAGTTCTTC. The encoded protein is CSVDRYLNYNEQFF.